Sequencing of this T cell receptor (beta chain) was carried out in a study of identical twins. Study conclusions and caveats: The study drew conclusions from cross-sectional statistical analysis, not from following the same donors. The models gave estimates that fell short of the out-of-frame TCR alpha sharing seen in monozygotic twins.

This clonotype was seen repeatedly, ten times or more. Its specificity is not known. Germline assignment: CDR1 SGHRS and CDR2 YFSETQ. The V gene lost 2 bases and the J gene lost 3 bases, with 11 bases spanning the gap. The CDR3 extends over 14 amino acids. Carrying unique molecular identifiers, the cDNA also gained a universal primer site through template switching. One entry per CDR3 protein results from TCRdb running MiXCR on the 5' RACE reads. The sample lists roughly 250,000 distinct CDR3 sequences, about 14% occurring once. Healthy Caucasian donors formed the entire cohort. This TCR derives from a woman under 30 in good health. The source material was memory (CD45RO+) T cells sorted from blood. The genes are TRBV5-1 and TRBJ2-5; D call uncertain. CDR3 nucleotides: TGCGCCAGCAGCTTTTTTGGATCCGAAGAGACCCAGTACTTC. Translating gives CASSFFGSEETQYF.